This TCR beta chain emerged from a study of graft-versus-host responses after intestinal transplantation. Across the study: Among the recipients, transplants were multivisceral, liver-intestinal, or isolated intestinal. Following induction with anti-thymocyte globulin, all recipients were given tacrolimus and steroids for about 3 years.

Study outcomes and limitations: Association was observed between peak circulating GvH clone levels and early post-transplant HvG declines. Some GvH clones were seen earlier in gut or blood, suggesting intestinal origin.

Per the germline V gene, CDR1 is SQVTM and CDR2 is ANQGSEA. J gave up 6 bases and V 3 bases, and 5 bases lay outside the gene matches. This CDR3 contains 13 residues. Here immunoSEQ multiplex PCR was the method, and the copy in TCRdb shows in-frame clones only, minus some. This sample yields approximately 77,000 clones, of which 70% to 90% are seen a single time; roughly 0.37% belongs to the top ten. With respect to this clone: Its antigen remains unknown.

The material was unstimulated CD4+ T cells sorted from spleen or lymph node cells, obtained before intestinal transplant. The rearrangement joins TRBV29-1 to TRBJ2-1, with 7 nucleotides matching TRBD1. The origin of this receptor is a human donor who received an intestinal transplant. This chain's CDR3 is CSVDGNRGNEQFF. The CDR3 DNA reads TGCAGCGTTGATGGGAACAGGGGCAATGAGCAGTTCTTC.